The entry below gives a single T cell receptor beta chain sequence along with its context. These data originate in a study of blood T cell repertoires in COVID-19. TCRdb keeps only in-frame clones here, not all; method: immunoSEQ multiplex PCR. This table holds about 140,000 clones, 70% to 90% found once. Germline V gene lookup returns CDR1 MNHEY and CDR2 SVGAGI. Losses at the gene ends were 0 bases for V and 3 bases for J; bases not matched to a gene: 2. The CDR3 length is 15 residues. The genes are TRBV6-5 and TRBJ1-5; 7 bases map to TRBD1. The sequence was collected from a human donor in a cohort sampled during active COVID-19. The sequenced sample consisted of peripheral blood. The CDR3 DNA reads as TGTGCCAGCAGTTACTCGGGACAGCACAATCAGCCCCAGCATTTT. This encodes CASSYSGQHNQPQHF.